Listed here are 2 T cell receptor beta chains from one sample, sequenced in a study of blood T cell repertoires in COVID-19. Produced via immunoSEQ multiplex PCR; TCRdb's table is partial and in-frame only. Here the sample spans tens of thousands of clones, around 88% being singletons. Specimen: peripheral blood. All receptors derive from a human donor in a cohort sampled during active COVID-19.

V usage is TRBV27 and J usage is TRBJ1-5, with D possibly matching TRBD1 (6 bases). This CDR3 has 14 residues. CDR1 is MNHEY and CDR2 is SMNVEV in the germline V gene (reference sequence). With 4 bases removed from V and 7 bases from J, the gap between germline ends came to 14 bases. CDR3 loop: CASSSTGSGQPQHF. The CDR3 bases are TGTGCCAGCAGTTCTACAGGGTCAGGACAGCCCCAGCATTTT.

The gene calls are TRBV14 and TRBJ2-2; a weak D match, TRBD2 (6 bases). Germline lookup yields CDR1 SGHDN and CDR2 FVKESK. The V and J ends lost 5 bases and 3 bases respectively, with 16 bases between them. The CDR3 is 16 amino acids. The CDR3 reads CASSEGGTGHTGELFF. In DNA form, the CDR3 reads TGTGCCAGCAGCGAGGGAGGAACAGGCCACACCGGGGAGCTGTTTTTT.